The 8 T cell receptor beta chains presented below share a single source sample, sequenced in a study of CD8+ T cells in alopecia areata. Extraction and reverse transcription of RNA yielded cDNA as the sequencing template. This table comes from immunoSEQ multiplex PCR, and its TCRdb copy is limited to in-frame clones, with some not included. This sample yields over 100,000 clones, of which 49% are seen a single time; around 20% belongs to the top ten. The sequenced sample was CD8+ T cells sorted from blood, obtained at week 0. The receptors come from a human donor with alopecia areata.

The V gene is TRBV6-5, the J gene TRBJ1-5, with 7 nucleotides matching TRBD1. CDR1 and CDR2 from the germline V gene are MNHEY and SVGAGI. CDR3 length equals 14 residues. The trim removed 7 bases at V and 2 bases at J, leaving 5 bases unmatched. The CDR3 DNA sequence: TGTGCCAGCAAACCAGACAGGGGCAATCAGCCCCAGCATTTT. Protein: CASKPDRGNQPQHF.

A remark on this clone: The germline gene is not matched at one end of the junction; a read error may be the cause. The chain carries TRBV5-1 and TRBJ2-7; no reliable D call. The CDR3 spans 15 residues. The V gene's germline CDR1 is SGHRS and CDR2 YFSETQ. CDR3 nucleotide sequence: TGCGCCAGCAGTTTGGGTACGGCAAGCTCCTACGAGCAGTACTTC. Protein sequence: CASSLGTASSYEQYF.

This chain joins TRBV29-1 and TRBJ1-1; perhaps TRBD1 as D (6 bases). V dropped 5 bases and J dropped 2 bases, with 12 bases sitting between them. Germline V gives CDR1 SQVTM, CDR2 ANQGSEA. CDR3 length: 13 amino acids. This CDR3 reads CSVYTGINTEAFF. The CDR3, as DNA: TGCAGCGTTTATACAGGGATCAACACTGAAGCTTTCTTT.

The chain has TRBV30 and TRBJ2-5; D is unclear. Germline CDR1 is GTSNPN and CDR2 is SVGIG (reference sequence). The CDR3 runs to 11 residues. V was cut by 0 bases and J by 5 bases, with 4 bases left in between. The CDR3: CAWSVHETQYF. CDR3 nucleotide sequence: TGTGCCTGGAGTGTACACGAGACCCAGTACTTC.

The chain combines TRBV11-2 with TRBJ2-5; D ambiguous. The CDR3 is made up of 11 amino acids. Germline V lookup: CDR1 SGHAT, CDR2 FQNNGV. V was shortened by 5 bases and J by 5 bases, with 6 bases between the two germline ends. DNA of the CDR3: TGTGCCAGCAGCCGGATGGAGACCCAGTACTTC. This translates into CASSRMETQYF.

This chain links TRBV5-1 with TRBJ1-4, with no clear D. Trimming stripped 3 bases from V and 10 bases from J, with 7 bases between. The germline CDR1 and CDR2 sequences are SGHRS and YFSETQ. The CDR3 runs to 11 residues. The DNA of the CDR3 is TGCGCCAGCAGCTCGGCGGGAAAACTGTTTTTT. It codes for CASSSAGKLFF.

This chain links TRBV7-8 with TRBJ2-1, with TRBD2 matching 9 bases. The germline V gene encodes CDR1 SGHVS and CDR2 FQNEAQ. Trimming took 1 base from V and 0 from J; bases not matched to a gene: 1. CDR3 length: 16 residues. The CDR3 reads CASSLETSGSYNEQFF. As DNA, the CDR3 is TGTGCCAGCAGCTTAGAGACTAGCGGCTCCTACAATGAGCAGTTCTTC.

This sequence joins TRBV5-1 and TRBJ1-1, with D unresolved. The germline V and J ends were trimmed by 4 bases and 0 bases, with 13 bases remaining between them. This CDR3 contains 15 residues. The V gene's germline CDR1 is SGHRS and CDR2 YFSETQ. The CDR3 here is CASSPTPGMNTEAFF. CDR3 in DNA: TGCGCCAGCAGCCCTACCCCAGGCATGAACACTGAAGCTTTCTTT.